This T cell receptor (beta chain) is drawn from a study of neoadjuvant nivolumab and ipilimumab in lung cancer. As for the study in general: Nivolumab 3 mg/kg was given days 1, 15 and 29, plus ipilimumab 1 mg/kg day 1 in combination.

With respect to this clone: Its antigen is unknown.

V shed 0 bases and J 7 bases; nucleotides not matched to a gene: 10. The CDR3 totals 16 residues. Germline lookup yields CDR1 LNHNV and CDR2 YYDKDF (reference sequence). Profiling relied on immunoSEQ multiplex PCR, and the TCRdb table lists in-frame clones only, not all of them. The data show about 5,300 clones, about nine tenths seen once. Study-wide results and caveats: Pretherapy blood TCR richness correlated positively with resected tumor richness. From pretherapy to surgery, tumor richness and clonality rose with dual therapy. TCR clonality did not significantly correlate with pathologic tumor regression.

The material was blood, obtained after neoadjuvant nivolumab, alone or with ipilimumab, at or shortly before surgery. The rearrangement links TRBV15 to TRBJ1-2; 8 nucleotides align to TRBD1. This TCR came from an adult with non-small cell lung cancer. Some clones in this sample may be carry-over from other donors' samples. This chain's CDR3 is CATSREVRQGASGYTF. For the CDR3, the DNA is TGTGCCACCAGCAGAGAGGTTCGGCAGGGGGCTTCTGGCTACACCTTC.